This TCR beta chain was identified in a study of blood T cell repertoires in COVID-19. Here immunoSEQ multiplex PCR was the method, and the copy in TCRdb shows in-frame clones only, minus some. Of about 100,000 clones listed, 70% to 90% are singletons. The ends lost 5 bases at V and 2 bases at J; junction bases unmatched: 5. In germline, CDR1 is LGHDT, CDR2 YNNKEL (reference sequence). This CDR3 comprises 15 residues. The chain employs TRBV3-1 (or the pseudogene TRBV3-2) and TRBJ2-3; 9 nucleotides agree with TRBD1. This sequence was found in a human donor in a cohort sampled during active COVID-19. Sequencing was performed on peripheral blood. CDR3 bases: TGTGCCAGCAGCACCCGGGACAGGGACACAGATACGCAGTATTTT. This sequence encodes CASSTRDRDTDTQYF.